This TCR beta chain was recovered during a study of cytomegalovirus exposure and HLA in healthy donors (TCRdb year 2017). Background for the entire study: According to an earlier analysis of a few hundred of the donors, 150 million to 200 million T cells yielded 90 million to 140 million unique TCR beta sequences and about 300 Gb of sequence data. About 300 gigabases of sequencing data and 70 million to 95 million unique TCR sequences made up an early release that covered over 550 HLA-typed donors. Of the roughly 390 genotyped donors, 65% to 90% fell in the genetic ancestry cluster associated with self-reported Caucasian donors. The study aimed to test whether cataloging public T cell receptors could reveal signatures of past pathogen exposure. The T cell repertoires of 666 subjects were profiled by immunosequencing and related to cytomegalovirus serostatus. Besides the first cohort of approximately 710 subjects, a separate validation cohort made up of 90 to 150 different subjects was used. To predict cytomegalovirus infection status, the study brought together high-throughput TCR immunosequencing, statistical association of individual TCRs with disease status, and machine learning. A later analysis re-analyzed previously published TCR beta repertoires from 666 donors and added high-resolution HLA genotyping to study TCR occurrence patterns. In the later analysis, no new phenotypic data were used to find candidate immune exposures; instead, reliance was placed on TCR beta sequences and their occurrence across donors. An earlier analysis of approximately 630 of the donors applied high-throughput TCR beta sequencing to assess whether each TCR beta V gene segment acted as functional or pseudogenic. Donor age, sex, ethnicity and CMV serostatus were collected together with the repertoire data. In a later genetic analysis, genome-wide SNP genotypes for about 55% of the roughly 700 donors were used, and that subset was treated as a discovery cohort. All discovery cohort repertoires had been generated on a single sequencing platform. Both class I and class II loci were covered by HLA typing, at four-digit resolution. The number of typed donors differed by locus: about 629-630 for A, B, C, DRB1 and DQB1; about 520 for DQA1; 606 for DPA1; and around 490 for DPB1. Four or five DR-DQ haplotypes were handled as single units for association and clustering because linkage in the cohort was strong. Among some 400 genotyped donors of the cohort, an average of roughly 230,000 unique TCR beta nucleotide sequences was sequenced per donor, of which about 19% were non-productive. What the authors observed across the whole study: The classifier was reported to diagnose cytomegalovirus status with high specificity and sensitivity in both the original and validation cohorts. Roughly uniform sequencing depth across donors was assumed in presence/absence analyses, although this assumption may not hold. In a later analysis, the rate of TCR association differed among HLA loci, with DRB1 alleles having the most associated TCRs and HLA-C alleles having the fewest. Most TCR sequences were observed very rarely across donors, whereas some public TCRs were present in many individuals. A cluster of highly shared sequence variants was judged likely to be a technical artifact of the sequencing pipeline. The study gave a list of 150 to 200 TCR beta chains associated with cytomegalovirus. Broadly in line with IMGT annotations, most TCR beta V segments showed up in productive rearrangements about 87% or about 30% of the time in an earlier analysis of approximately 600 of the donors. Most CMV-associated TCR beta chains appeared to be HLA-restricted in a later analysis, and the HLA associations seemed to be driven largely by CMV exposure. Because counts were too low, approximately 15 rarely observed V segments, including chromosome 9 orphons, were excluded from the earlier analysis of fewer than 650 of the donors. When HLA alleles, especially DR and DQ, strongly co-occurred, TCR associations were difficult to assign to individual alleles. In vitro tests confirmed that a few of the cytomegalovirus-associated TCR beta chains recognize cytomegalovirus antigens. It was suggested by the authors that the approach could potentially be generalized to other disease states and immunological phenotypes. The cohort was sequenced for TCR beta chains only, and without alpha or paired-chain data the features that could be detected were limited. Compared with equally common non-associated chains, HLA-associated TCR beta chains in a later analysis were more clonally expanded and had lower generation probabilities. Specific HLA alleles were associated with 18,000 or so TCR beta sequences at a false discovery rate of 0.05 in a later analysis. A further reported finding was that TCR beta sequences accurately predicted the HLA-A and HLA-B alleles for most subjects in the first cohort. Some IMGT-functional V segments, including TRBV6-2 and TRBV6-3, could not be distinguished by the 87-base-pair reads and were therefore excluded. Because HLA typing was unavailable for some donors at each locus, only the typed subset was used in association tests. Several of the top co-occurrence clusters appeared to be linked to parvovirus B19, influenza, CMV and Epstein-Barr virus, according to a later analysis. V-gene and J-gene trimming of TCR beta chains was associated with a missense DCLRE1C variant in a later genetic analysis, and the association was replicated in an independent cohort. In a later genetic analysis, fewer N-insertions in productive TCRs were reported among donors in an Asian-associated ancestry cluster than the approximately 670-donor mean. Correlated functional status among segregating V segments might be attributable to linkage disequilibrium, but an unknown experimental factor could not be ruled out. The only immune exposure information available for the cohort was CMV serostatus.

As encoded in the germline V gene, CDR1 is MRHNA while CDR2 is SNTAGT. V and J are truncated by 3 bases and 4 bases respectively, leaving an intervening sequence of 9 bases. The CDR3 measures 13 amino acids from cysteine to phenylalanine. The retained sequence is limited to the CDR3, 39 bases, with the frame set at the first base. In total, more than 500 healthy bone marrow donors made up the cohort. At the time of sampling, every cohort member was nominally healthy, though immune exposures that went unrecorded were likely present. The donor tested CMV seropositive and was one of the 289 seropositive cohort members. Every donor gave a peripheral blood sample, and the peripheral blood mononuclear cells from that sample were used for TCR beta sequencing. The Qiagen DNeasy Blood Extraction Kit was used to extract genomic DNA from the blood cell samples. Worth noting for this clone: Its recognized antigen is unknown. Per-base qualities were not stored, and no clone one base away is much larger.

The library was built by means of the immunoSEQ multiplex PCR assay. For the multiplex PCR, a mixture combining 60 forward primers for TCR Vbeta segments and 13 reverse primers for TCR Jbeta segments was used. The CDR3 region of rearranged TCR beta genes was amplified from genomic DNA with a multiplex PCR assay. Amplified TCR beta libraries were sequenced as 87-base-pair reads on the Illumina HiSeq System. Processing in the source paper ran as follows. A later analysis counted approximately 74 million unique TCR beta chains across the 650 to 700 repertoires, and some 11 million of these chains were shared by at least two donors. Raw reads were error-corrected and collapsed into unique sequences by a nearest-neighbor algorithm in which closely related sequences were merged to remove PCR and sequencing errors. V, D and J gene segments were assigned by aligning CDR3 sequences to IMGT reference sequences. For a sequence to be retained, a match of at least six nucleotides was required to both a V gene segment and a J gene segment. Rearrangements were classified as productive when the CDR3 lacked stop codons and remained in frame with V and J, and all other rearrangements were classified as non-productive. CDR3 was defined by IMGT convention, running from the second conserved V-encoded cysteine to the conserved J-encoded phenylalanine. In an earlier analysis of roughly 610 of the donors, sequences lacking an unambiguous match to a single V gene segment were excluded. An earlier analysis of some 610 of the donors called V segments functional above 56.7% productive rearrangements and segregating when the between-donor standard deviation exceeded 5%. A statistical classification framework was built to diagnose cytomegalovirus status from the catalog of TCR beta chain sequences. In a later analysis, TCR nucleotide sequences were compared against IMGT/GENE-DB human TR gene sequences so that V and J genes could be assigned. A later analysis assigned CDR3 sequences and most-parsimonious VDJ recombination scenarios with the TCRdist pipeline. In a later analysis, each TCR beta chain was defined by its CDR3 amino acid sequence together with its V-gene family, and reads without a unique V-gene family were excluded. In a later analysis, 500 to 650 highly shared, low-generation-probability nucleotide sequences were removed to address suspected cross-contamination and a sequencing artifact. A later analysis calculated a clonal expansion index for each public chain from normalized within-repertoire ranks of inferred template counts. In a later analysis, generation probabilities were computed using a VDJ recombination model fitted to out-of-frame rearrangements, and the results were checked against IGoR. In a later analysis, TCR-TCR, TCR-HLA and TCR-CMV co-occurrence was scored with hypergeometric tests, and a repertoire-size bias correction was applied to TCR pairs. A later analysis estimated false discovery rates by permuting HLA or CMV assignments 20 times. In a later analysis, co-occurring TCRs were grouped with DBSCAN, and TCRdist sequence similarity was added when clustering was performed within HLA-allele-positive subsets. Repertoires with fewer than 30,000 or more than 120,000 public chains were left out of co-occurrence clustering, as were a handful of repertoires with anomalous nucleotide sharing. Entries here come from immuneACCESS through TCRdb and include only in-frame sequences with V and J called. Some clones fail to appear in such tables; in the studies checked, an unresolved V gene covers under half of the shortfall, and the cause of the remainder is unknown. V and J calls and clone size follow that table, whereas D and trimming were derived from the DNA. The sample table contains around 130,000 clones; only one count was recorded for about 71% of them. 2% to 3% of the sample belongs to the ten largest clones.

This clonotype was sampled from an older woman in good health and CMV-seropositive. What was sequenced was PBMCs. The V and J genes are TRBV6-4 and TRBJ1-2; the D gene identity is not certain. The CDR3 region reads CASSDDGGYGYTF. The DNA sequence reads TGTGCCAGCAGTGATGACGGCGGCTATGGCTACACCTTC.